This T cell receptor beta chain was captured in a study of blood T cell repertoires in COVID-19. On the study more broadly: COVID-19 samples from acute and convalescent phases originated in the United States, Italy and Spain. PBMCs, B-cell-depleted T cells, or T cells were the source of the cDNA or gDNA that made up the material.

Per the study methods: Nucleated cell number was recorded as an estimate derived from reference gene primer amplification. Produced via immunoSEQ multiplex PCR; TCRdb's table is partial and in-frame only. That table gives V, J and clone size, and the DNA gave D and trimming. The sample has tens of thousands of clones; 82% are singletons. Looked up from germline, CDR1 is SNHLY and CDR2 is FYNNEI. The ends were cut back, 3 bases at V and 2 bases at J, with 17 bases in the middle. The CDR3 consists of 17 residues. The sequencing sample was made of peripheral blood. This sequence originates from a human donor in a cohort sampled during active COVID-19. The V and J genes are TRBV2 and TRBJ1-5, with D uncertain. This chain's CDR3 is CASSDQAGFLGNQPQHF. The CDR3 DNA is TGTGCCAGCAGTGACCAAGCAGGATTCTTAGGCAATCAGCCCCAGCATTTT.